These 31 T cell receptor beta chains were all obtained from the same sample, sequenced in a study of T cells in narcolepsy. The table came from immunoSEQ multiplex PCR; TCRdb's copy has only in-frame clones and leaves some out. The data hold around 35,000 clones, with 90% observed a single time. Sequencing was performed on CD45RA- memory CD4+ T cells from PBMCs. The receptors come from a human donor with narcolepsy.

The genes are TRBV27 and TRBJ2-2; D may be TRBD1 (6 bases). This CDR3 has 14 amino acids. Trimming removed 3 bases at V and 5 bases at J, with 10 bases between. Germline values: CDR1 MNHEY, CDR2 SMNVEV (reference sequence). CDR3 sequence (DNA): TGTGCCAGCAGTTTGGGACAAAGTACCGGGGAGCTGTTTTTT. The encoded protein is CASSLGQSTGELFF.

The chain recombines TRBV7-9 with TRBJ2-3; D remains unclear. Germline lookup yields CDR1 SEHNR and CDR2 FQNEAQ (reference sequence). Trimming shortened V by 2 bases and J by 0 bases, and 6 bases separated the two germline ends. The CDR3 sequence is 14 residues long. CDR3 region: CASSLLPSTDTQYF. The CDR3 DNA sequence: TGTGCCAGCAGCTTACTCCCTAGCACAGATACGCAGTATTTT. The whole variable domain, filled in from reference TRBV7-9 and TRBJ2-3, reads DTGVSQNPRHKITKRGQNVTFRCDPISEHNRLYWYRQTLGQGPEFLTYFQNEAQLEKSRLLSDRFSAERPKGSFSTLEIQRTEQGDSAMYLCASSLLPSTDTQYFGPGTRLTVL.

This sequence joins TRBV2 and TRBJ2-7; unclear D gene. The CDR3 extends over 11 amino acids. V lost 7 bases and J lost 2, with 6 bases in between. CDR1 and CDR2 (germline): SNHLY, FYNNEI. The CDR3 spells CASTYAYEQYF. CDR3 DNA: TGTGCCAGCACATACGCCTACGAGCAGTACTTC.

This chain links TRBV9 with TRBJ1-2; TRBD1 matches at 9 bases. This CDR3 comprises 15 residues. V lost 0 bases, J lost 7 bases, and 7 bases stayed unmatched. Germline loops: CDR1 SGDLS, CDR2 YYNGEE. The CDR3 region has the DNA TGTGCCAGCAGCGTAGCTACAGGGGGCTCGGGTGGCTACACCTTC. This sequence encodes CASSVATGGSGGYTF.

The V gene is TRBV10-3, the J gene TRBJ2-7; D uncertain. Germline lookup yields CDR1 ENHRY and CDR2 SYGVKD. Trimming took 4 bases from V and 0 from J, leaving 10 bases between them. The CDR3 loop spans 14 amino acids. CDR3 region: CAISGAQSSYEQYF. In DNA form, the CDR3 reads TGTGCCATCAGTGGGGCCCAAAGCTCCTACGAGCAGTACTTC.

This clone has a single count. This rearrangement joins TRBV5-3 to TRBJ2-7, with 9 bases identical to TRBD1. TRBV5-3 is identified as an open reading frame with a role that is uncertain. V lost 4 bases and J lost 4; bases outside the gene matches: 6. This CDR3 is built from 14 residues. The CDR3 coding sequence is TGTGCCAGAAGCACCCGGGACAGGGTATACGAGCAGTACTTC. Protein sequence: CARSTRDRVYEQYF.

The chain employs TRBV6-4 and TRBJ2-3, with unresolved D. This CDR3 has 11 residues. Germline V gene data show CDR1 as MRHNA and CDR2 as SNTAGT. Between the trimmed V and J ends, which lost 3 bases and 4 bases, there was a span of 2 bases. The CDR3 region has the DNA TGTGCCAGCAGTGAATCAGATACGCAGTATTTT. Protein sequence: CASSESDTQYF.

The chain combines TRBV10-3 with TRBJ2-7; 12 positions agree with TRBD2. V shed 8 bases and J 2 bases; nucleotides not matched to a gene: 1. CDR3 length: 13 amino acids. CDR1 ENHRY and CDR2 SYGVKD come from the germline V gene. The CDR3 sequence is CAIGLAGTYEQYF. CDR3 coding DNA: TGTGCCATCGGACTAGCGGGAACCTACGAGCAGTACTTC.

The chain couples TRBV7-6 to TRBJ1-1; TRBD1 might be the D (5 bases). CDR3 length equals 18 residues. Per the germline V gene, CDR1 is SGHVS and CDR2 is FNYEAQ. V was cut by 4 bases and J by 0 bases, with 21 bases left in between. CDR3: CASSYPTGPSAMNTEAFF. CDR3 bases: TGTGCCAGCAGCTATCCGACGGGGCCGTCGGCTATGAACACTGAAGCTTTCTTT.

The chain links TRBV5-6 to TRBJ1-1, with a possible D match to TRBD1 (5 bases). The CDR3 has 13 residues. Germline V gene data show CDR1 as SGHDT and CDR2 as YYEEEE. Trimming removed 4 bases at V and 8 bases at J, with 15 bases between. The CDR3 loop reads CASSEQGSLEAFF. As DNA, the CDR3 is TGTGCCAGCAGCGAGCAGGGTTCCCTCGAAGCTTTCTTT.

This clone was picked up one time. The chain carries TRBV7-2 and TRBJ2-7; D assignment may be TRBD1 or TRBD2 (5 bases each). Germline V gene data show CDR1 as SGHTA and CDR2 as FQGNSA. Trimming shortened V by 1 base and J by 6 bases, and 13 bases separated the two germline ends. The CDR3 runs to 14 residues. For the CDR3, the DNA is TGTGCCAGCAGCTTAGTTAGTAATGGGGGCGAGCAGTACTTC. This gives the protein CASSLVSNGGEQYF.

This clone was counted a few times. The chain links TRBV7-2 to TRBJ2-3; weak D call: TRBD1 (6 bases). Trimming took off 5 bases at V and 9 bases at J, with 9 bases between the two ends. Germline V gene lookup returns CDR1 SGHTA and CDR2 FQGNSA. The CDR3 loop spans 11 amino acids. The CDR3 bases are TGTGCCAGCAGCGCCCAGGGGACGCAGTATTTT. This sequence encodes CASSAQGTQYF. Full variable domain (outside the CDR3, taken from reference TRBV7-2 and TRBJ2-3): GAGVSQSPSNKVTEKGKDVELRCDPISGHTALYWYRQSLGQGLEFLIYFQGNSAPDKSGLPSDRFSAERTGGSVSTLTIQRTQQEDSAVYLCASSAQGTQYFGPGTRLTVL.

The chain joins TRBV10-1 to TRBJ2-5; no clear D. Per the germline V gene, CDR1 is WNHNN and CDR2 is SYGVQD (reference sequence). Trimming stripped 0 bases from V and 5 bases from J, with 7 bases between. CDR3 length: 13 residues. The CDR3 bases are TGCGCCAGCAGTGAGTCTCCCCGTGAGACCCAGTACTTC. This sequence encodes CASSESPRETQYF.

The V call is TRBV27, the J call TRBJ1-2, with 8 nucleotides matching TRBD1. This CDR3 has 17 residues. The J segment lost 5 bases and the V segment lost 4 bases, leaving 15 bases of the junction unmatched. The V gene's germline CDR1 is MNHEY and CDR2 SMNVEV (reference sequence). The CDR3 protein is CASSSYLRDRLGYGYTF. CDR3 nucleotides: TGTGCCAGCAGTTCTTATCTCCGGGACAGGCTGGGATATGGCTACACCTTC.

The chain uses TRBV5-1 and TRBJ2-5; 15 bases line up with TRBD2. Matching the DNA end better, TRBJ2-7 makes the J call doubtful. This CDR3 has 17 residues. Germline lookup yields CDR1 SGHRS and CDR2 YFSETQ. CDR3 DNA sequence: TGCGCCAGCTCTCGGACTAGCGGGAGGGTCCTCTCCTACGAGCAGTACTTC. This translates into CASSRTSGRVLSYEQYF.

This clone has just one count. This sequence joins TRBV7-9 and TRBJ1-2, with a weak D call TRBD1 (5 bases). Between the trimmed V and J ends, which lost 1 base and 4 bases, there was a span of 10 bases. There are 14 residues in the CDR3. CDR1 and CDR2 from the germline V gene are SEHNR and FQNEAQ (reference sequence). CDR3 in amino acids: CASSLGGTGYGYTF. For the CDR3, the DNA is TGTGCCAGCAGCTTAGGAGGGACGGGCTATGGCTACACCTTC.

The rearrangement joins TRBV5-1 to TRBJ2-7; 10 bases match TRBD2. Per the germline V gene, CDR1 is SGHRS and CDR2 is YFSETQ. The V gene end was trimmed by 2 bases and the J gene end by 0 bases; junction bases not matched to a gene: 2. The CDR3 runs to 15 residues. This CDR3 reads CASSFSGGSSYEQYF. In nucleotides, the CDR3 is TGCGCCAGCAGCTTTAGCGGGGGGAGCTCCTACGAGCAGTACTTC.

There are a few counts of this clone. The V and J genes are TRBV7-6 and TRBJ2-5, with 9 bases fitting TRBD2. The V gene end was trimmed by 5 bases and the J gene end by 2 bases; junction bases not matched to a gene: 3. The CDR3 covers 14 residues. CDR1 and CDR2 from the germline V gene are SGHVS and FNYEAQ. The CDR3: CASSQSGRQETQYF. CDR3 coding DNA: TGTGCCAGCAGCCAGAGCGGGAGGCAAGAGACCCAGTACTTC.

The gene calls are TRBV9 and TRBJ2-5; 9 bases align to TRBD2. V shed 2 bases, J shed 5 bases, and the junction held 10 bases outside the gene matches. The CDR3 loop spans 16 amino acids. Germline V gene lookup returns CDR1 SGDLS and CDR2 YYNGEE. The CDR3 reads CASSVLVAGGKETQYF. In nucleotides, the CDR3 is TGTGCCAGCAGCGTCCTCGTTGCGGGGGGGAAGGAGACCCAGTACTTC.

The chain has TRBV7-9 and TRBJ2-7, with D possibly being TRBD2 (6 bases). CDR3 length: 15 residues. Germline lookup yields CDR1 SEHNR and CDR2 FQNEAQ (reference sequence). The V and J ends lost 7 bases and 0 bases respectively, with 16 bases between them. In DNA form, the CDR3 reads TGTGCCAGCACCCCCCCCGGGACTGGCTCCTACGAGCAGTACTTC. Its translation: CASTPPGTGSYEQYF. Complete variable domain (other parts from reference TRBV7-9 and TRBJ2-7): DTGVSQNPRHKITKRGQNVTFRCDPISEHNRLYWYRQTLGQGPEFLTYFQNEAQLEKSRLLSDRFSAERPKGSFSTLEIQRTEQGDSAMYLCASTPPGTGSYEQYFGPGTRLTVT.

Details on this clone: One end of the junction does not line up with germline, which may come from a read error. The V and J genes are TRBV14 and TRBJ2-1, with 13 bases that match TRBD2. The germline gives CDR1 SGHDN, CDR2 FVKESK. There are 17 residues in the CDR3. The CDR3 nucleotides are TGTGCCAGCAGTCAAGGGACTAGCGGGACACTCTACAATGAGCAGTTCTTC. Encoded protein: CASSQGTSGTLYNEQFF.

V and J are TRBV6-5 and TRBJ2-1, with 9 bases fitting TRBD1. This CDR3 contains 14 residues. Germline CDR1 MNHEY, CDR2 SVGAGI. The trim removed 5 bases at V and 3 bases at J, leaving 2 bases unmatched. CDR3: CASSQDRGYNEQFF. For the CDR3, the DNA is TGTGCCAGCAGTCAGGACAGGGGCTACAATGAGCAGTTCTTC.

This rearrangement joins TRBV4-2 to TRBJ1-5; no clear D gene. V shed 5 bases and J shed 3 bases, with 14 bases lying between them. Germline V gives CDR1 LGHNA, CDR2 YNFKEQ. The CDR3 extends over 15 amino acids. CDR3 in DNA: TGTGCCAGCAGCTCAGGAGGAATTTTCAATCAGCCCCAGCATTTT. As protein: CASSSGGIFNQPQHF.

V usage is TRBV7-2 and J usage is TRBJ1-2; 11 positions match TRBD1. Germline V gene sequence: CDR1 SGHTA, CDR2 FQGNSA. V lost 2 bases and J lost 4; bases outside the gene matches: 3. This CDR3 is 15 amino acids long. CDR3 loop: CASSLRTGGSYGYTF. The CDR3 nucleotides are TGTGCCAGCAGCTTACGGACAGGGGGCAGCTATGGCTACACCTTC.

The V gene is TRBV6-1, the J gene TRBJ1-2; D is undetermined. With 6 bases removed from V and 6 bases from J, the gap between germline ends came to 8 bases. This CDR3 has 11 amino acids. The germline CDR1 and CDR2 sequences are MNHNS and SASEGT. DNA of the CDR3: TGTGCCAGCAGGGATGCTGATGGCTACACCTTC. Amino acid sequence: CASRDADGYTF.

With regard to this clone: This specimen includes other DNA sequences encoding the same CDR3. The chain recombines TRBV19 with TRBJ2-5, with D unclear. CDR1 is LNHDA, CDR2 SQIVND, per germline (reference sequence). The CDR3 totals 12 residues. Trimming left V 3 bases short and J 4 bases short, with 6 bases between. The CDR3: CASSIGGETQYF. The CDR3 DNA reads as TGTGCCAGTAGTATTGGTGGAGAGACCCAGTACTTC.

The chain employs TRBV27 and TRBJ2-1; D not certain. The CDR3 covers 12 residues. Germline values: CDR1 MNHEY, CDR2 SMNVEV (reference sequence). Trimming took off 5 bases at V and 6 bases at J, with 8 bases between the two ends. CDR3 DNA sequence: TGTGCCAGCAGTCCGCCCTCCAATGAGCAGTTCTTC. Translation: CASSPPSNEQFF.

J is TRBJ1-3 and V is TRBV28; D perhaps matches TRBD1 (6 bases). The ends were cut back, 6 bases at V and 2 bases at J, with 14 bases in the middle. Germline assignment: CDR1 MDHEN and CDR2 SYDVKM. The CDR3 is 15 residues long. The CDR3 DNA sequence: TGTGCCAGCAGAACCGGGACAACAACTGGAAACACCATATATTTT. Translating gives CASRTGTTTGNTIYF.

CDR3 sequence: CASSVGGVNTEAFF. In nucleotides, the CDR3 is TGCGCCAGCAGTGTTGGGGGGGTGAACACTGAAGCTTTCTTT. The chain recombines TRBV10-2 with TRBJ1-1; a weak D match, TRBD1 (5 bases). Germline-derived CDR1 and CDR2 are WSHSY and SAAADI. V was clipped by 4 bases and J by 0 bases, with 9 bases between them. CDR3 length: 14 residues.

This chain joins TRBV25-1 and TRBJ1-3, with D maybe TRBD1 (5 bases). V dropped 2 bases and J dropped 8 bases, with 13 bases sitting between them. Germline V CDR1 and CDR2: MGHDK, SYGVNS. There are 14 residues in the CDR3. The CDR3 DNA sequence: TGTGCCAGCAGTGAAAGCTCTAGAGGGGACACCATATATTTT. This gives the protein CASSESSRGDTIYF. The whole variable domain, remainder taken from reference TRBV25-1 and TRBJ1-3, is EADIYQTPRYLVIGTGKKITLECSQTMGHDKMYWYQQDPGMELHLIHYSYGVNSTEKGDLSSESTVSRIRTEHFPLTLESARPSHTSQYLCASSESSRGDTIYFGEGSWLTVV.

The V call is TRBV20-1, the J call TRBJ2-7; D may be TRBD1 (6 bases). From germline, CDR1 is DFQATT and CDR2 SNEGSKA (reference sequence). V was clipped by 6 bases and J by 4 bases, with 10 bases between them. The CDR3 consists of 11 residues. In DNA, the CDR3 is TGCAGTGCGGGGACATTTTACGAGCAGTACTTC. It is translated as CSAGTFYEQYF.